This TCR beta chain was retrieved from a study of blood T cell repertoires in COVID-19. On the study more broadly: Spain, Italy and the United States supplied samples that represented acute and convalescent COVID-19. Sample material is recorded as cDNA or gDNA derived from T cells, B-cell-depleted T cells, or PBMCs.

The authors' processing: Estimated nucleated cell counts came from reference gene primer amplification. Some clones are missing from TCRdb's copy, which holds only in-frame ones; the method was immunoSEQ multiplex PCR. V and J calls and clone size are copied from that table; D and trimming were computed from the DNA. The table has 30,000 to 50,000 clones, approximately 89% seen once. This CDR3 is built from 16 residues. Looked up from germline, CDR1 is MNHEY and CDR2 is SMNVEV (reference sequence). V lost 0 bases and J 0 bases, leaving 8 bases between the germline ends. This chain connects TRBV27 to TRBJ1-4, with D possibly matching TRBD1 (5 bases). The sequence derives from a man between 60 and 75 years old with acute or convalescent COVID-19. Sequenced sample: peripheral blood. The CDR3 loop reads CASSLSGATTNEKLFF. For the CDR3, the DNA is TGTGCCAGCAGTTTATCAGGGGCGACAACTAATGAAAAACTGTTTTTT.